These 9 T cell receptor beta chains came from one sample sequenced in a study of beta chain features in type 1 diabetes. Expressed TCRB transcripts were sequenced, since all the RNA that had been isolated was reverse transcribed. Libraries were prepared by immunoSEQ multiplex PCR; TCRdb keeps only in-frame clonotypes and omits some of them. The sample has 90,000 to 110,000 clones; 30% to 50% are singletons. Sequencing input: stem cell memory CD4+ T cells from blood. These receptors came from a woman between 18 and 30 years old in good health.

V is TRBV7-8 and J is TRBJ2-3; D remains unclear. The CDR3 is 17 residues long. Trimming took 4 bases from V and 2 from J, leaving 19 bases between them. Germline V gene data show CDR1 as SGHVS and CDR2 as FQNEAQ. Here the CDR3 reads CASSSPHPRRSTDTQYF. CDR3 bases: TGTGCCAGCAGCTCCCCCCACCCCCGGAGATCCACAGATACGCAGTATTTT. Full variable domain (remainder filled in from reference TRBV7-8 and TRBJ2-3): GAGVSQSPRYKVAKRGQDVALRCDPISGHVSLFWYQQALGQGPEFLTYFQNEAQLDKSGLPSDRFFAERPEGSVSTLKIQRTQQEDSAVYLCASSSPHPRRSTDTQYFGPGTRLTVL.

This clone was picked up a small number of times. The chain uses TRBV7-9 and TRBJ2-1; maybe TRBD2 (6 bases). Between the trimmed V and J ends, which lost 1 base and 10 bases, there was a span of 11 bases. The CDR3 runs to 13 residues. Germline CDR1 SEHNR, CDR2 FQNEAQ (reference sequence). The CDR3 nucleotides are TGTGCCAGCAGCTTAGTGCAGGCGGGGGAGCAGTTCTTC. Its translation is CASSLVQAGEQFF.

This clone was seen a few times. In nucleotides, the CDR3 is TGTGCCAGTAGTATGGGACTAGCGGGAGAATACGAGCAGTACTTC. The encoded protein is CASSMGLAGEYEQYF. This rearrangement joins TRBV19 to TRBJ2-7, with TRBD2 matching over 14 bases. Germline loops: CDR1 LNHDA, CDR2 SQIVND (reference sequence). The V and J ends lost 3 bases and 4 bases, in that order; junction bases with no gene match: 2. The CDR3 runs 15 residues.

This chain connects TRBV11-2 to TRBJ2-2; 8 nucleotides agree with TRBD2. V lost 5 bases and J lost 6; bases outside the gene matches: 5. In germline, CDR1 is SGHAT, CDR2 FQNNGV. The CDR3 contains 14 residues. CDR3 in DNA: TGTGCCAGCAGCCCCTGGACTAGCTCCGGGGAGCTGTTTTTT. It codes for CASSPWTSSGELFF.

This clone has only a few counts. This sequence joins TRBV29-1 and TRBJ2-5; tentatively, D is TRBD2 (5 bases). This CDR3 contains 13 residues. The ends were cut back, 4 bases at V and 5 bases at J, with 14 bases in the middle. The germline V gene encodes CDR1 SQVTM and CDR2 ANQGSEA. The CDR3 is CSVASGFGETQYF. DNA for the CDR3: TGCAGCGTTGCAAGCGGATTCGGGGAGACCCAGTACTTC.

The chain uses TRBV5-1 and TRBJ2-3, with D possibly matching TRBD2 (7 bases). V lost 4 bases to trimming and J lost 4 bases, with 16 bases between them. The CDR3 covers 15 residues. Germline CDR1 and CDR2: SGHRS and YFSETQ. The CDR3 is CASSPITGGADTQYF. DNA of the CDR3: TGCGCCAGCAGCCCTATTACGGGGGGCGCAGATACGCAGTATTTT.

The sample holds a few counts of this clone. The chain is built from TRBV27 and TRBJ2-4; 9 bases align to TRBD1. Germline V gives CDR1 MNHEY, CDR2 SMNVEV (reference sequence). Trimming at V came to 5 bases and at J to 8 bases, leaving 7 bases not matched to a gene. The CDR3 covers 14 residues. The CDR3 coding sequence is TGTGCCAGCAGTATTCAGACAGGGGGTTACATTCAGTACTTC. Amino acids: CASSIQTGGYIQYF.

This clone was picked up a small number of times. The rearrangement links TRBV10-3 to TRBJ1-3; D is ambiguous. This CDR3 is 14 amino acids long. Trimming left V 7 bases short and J 0 bases short, with 10 bases between. CDR1 is ENHRY, CDR2 SYGVKD, per germline. DNA for the CDR3: TGTGCCATCAACCGAGACTCCTCTGGAAACACCATATATTTT. Its translation is CAINRDSSGNTIYF.

The table lists this clone with a few counts. V is TRBV19 and J is TRBJ1-1, with 10 positions matching TRBD1. J lost 7 bases, V lost 5 bases, and 4 bases had no gene match. The CDR3 loop spans 13 amino acids. The germline CDR1 and CDR2 sequences are LNHDA and SQIVND (reference sequence). This CDR3 is CASSLRDRGEAFF. CDR3 nucleotides: TGTGCCAGTAGTCTCCGGGACAGGGGTGAAGCTTTCTTT.